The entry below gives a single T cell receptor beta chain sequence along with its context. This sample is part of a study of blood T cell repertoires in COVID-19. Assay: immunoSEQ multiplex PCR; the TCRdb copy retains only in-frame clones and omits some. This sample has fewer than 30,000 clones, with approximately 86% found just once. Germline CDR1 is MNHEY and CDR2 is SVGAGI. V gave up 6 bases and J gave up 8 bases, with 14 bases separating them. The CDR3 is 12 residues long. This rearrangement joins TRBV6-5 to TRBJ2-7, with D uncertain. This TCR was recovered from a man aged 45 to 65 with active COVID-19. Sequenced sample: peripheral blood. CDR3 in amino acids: CASRSQRRKQYF. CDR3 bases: TGTGCCAGCAGAAGTCAACGCAGGAAGCAGTACTTC.